This T cell receptor (beta chain) stems from a study of T-cell memory formation after mild COVID-19. This CDR3 contains 17 residues. Trimming at V came to 1 base and at J to 8 bases, leaving 13 bases not matched to a gene. It was 5'RACE with constant-segment primers that produced the TCR alpha and TCR beta cDNA libraries, which carried sample barcodes and UMIs. TCRdb re-called the 5' RACE reads through MiXCR, storing one row per CDR3 protein. The sample has roughly 100,000 distinct CDR3 sequences; about 14% are singletons. In its sample, this clonotype was seen once. Antigen specificity is unknown. Findings and limits, study-wide: The study found balanced CD4/CD8 in clones contracting day 15 to 85 and a CD4+ lean in later expanders. The main location of contracting CD4+ clones was CM and EM, and that of contracting CD8+ clones was EMRA.

J is TRBJ2-5 and V is TRBV12-3 or TRBV12-4; 10 bases align to TRBD2. Material: PBMCs or a T cell subset sorted from them (not recorded which). This receptor was identified in a man between 18 and 35 years old who had mild COVID-19 (a few samples of this study predate the infection). Cell type and time point are not known. CDR3 in amino acids: CASSLEAGGFGGGTQYF. The CDR3 DNA follows: TGTGCCAGCAGTTTAGAAGCGGGAGGGTTCGGGGGTGGAACCCAGTACTTC.